This TCR beta chain was sequenced during a study of tissue T cells after allogeneic stem cell transplantation. Background on the study: Several unmodified and three CD34-selected T-cell-depleted grafts went to graft-versus-host disease patients.

With 5 bases removed from V and 15 bases from J, the gap between germline ends came to 23 bases. CDR1 and CDR2 from the germline V gene are SGHTA and FQGNSA. CDR3 length: 14 residues. Using immunoSEQ multiplex PCR, the repertoire was profiled, and TCRdb retains in-frame clones only, with some absent. The top ten clones hold roughly 2% of a sample with about 26,000 clones, around 90% of them seen once. The source of this sequence is a male donor aged 60 or older who later had graft-versus-host disease after an allogeneic stem cell transplant. Sequencing was performed on blood, taken before transplantation. The chain joins TRBV7-2 to TRBJ2-1, with D perhaps assigned TRBD1 or TRBD2 (5 bases each). The CDR3: CASSAQGPRYNLFF. In DNA, the CDR3 is TGTGCCAGCAGCGCCCAGGGACCACGATACAATCTGTTCTTC. The full variable domain, completed using reference TRBV7-2 and TRBJ2-1, is GAGVSQSPSNKVTEKGKDVELRCDPISGHTALYWYRQSLGQGLEFLIYFQGNSAPDKSGLPSDRFSAERTGGSVSTLTIQRTQQEDSAVYLCASSAQGPRYNLFFGPGTRLTVL.